Listed below are T cell receptor beta chains from one sample, sequenced in a study of cytomegalovirus exposure and HLA in healthy donors. The repertoire was sequenced with immunoSEQ multiplex PCR; TCRdb's copy has only in-frame clones and lacks some. Of approximately 120,000 clones listed, around 77% are singletons. The sequencing sample was made of PBMCs. These receptors all come from a man aged 45-65 years in good health and CMV-seronegative. The CDR3 runs from the conserved cysteine through the conserved F or W. A D gene is named only where the DNA matches it firmly. Clone size is not always given. Where it is, it says once, few, many or a class for expanded clones.

TRBJ2-5,NA,TRBV7-9,once,TGTGCCAGCACCCCAGTATGGAGATCGCAAGAGACCCAGTACTTC,CASTPVWRSQETQYF
TRBJ2-7,TRBD2,TRBV27,NA,TGTGCCAGCAGGGGAGGGCCCTCCTACGAGCAGTACTTC,CASRGGPSYEQYF
TRBJ2-1,NA,TRBV12-2,NA,TGTGCAAGTCGCCCTAAGGGACTAGCGGCCAGGCGTACTTATTATGAGCAGTTCTTC,CASRPKGLAARRTYYEQFF
TRBJ2-2,NA,TRBV5-1,NA,TGCGCCAGCAGCTTGGGAGAACAGGGGAGGAGGGAGCTGTTTTTT,CASSLGEQGRRELFF
TRBJ1-5,NA,TRBV4-1,NA,TGCGCCAGCAGCCAAGAGGGGGCCCTCCTCGAGCCCCAGCATTTT,CASSQEGALLEPQHF
TRBJ1-4,NA,TRBV5-1,NA,TGCGCCAGCAGCTTGCAGGGGGAAAAACTGTTTTTT,CASSLQGEKLFF
TRBJ2-3,TRBD2,TRBV11-2,NA,TGTGCCAGCAGCTCCCAAGGGTGGACTAGCGGCCGCGAGGATACGCAGTATTTT,CASSSQGWTSGREDTQYF
TRBJ2-7,NA,TRBV7-9,NA,TGTGCCAGCAGCTTAGTCGGTCTCTACGAGCAGTACTTC,CASSLVGLYEQYF
TRBJ2-2,TRBD2,TRBV5-4,NA,TGTGCCAGCAGTTTTTCAGGACTAGCGGGAGCAGTGAGCACCGGGGAGCTGTTTTTT,CASSFSGLAGAVSTGELFF
TRBJ2-7,TRBD1,TRBV19,NA,TGTGCCAGTAGTCGGACAGGGGGATACGAGCAGTACTTC,CASSRTGGYEQYF
TRBJ2-3,NA,TRBV11-2,NA,TGTGCCAGCAGCCTCGGACTTTCCGATACGCAGTATTTT,CASSLGLSDTQYF
TRBJ2-7,NA,TRBV11-2,NA,TGTGCCAGCAGCTTGGCCGGGACAAACGAGCAGTACTTC,CASSLAGTNEQYF
TRBJ2-3,NA,TRBV2,few,TGTGCCAGCAAGTTGACCAGGGGCGACACAGATACGCAGTATTTT,CASKLTRGDTDTQYF
TRBJ2-7,TRBD1,TRBV4-1,NA,TGCGCCAGCAGCCTGGGACAGGCAGACTACGAGCAGTACTTC,CASSLGQADYEQYF
TRBJ2-7,TRBD2,TRBV7-9,NA,TGTGCCAGCAGCTTATGGAGCGGGAGCTTGTCCTACGAGCAGTACTTC,CASSLWSGSLSYEQYF
TRBJ2-2,NA,TRBV5-1,NA,TGCGCCAGCAGCTTAATTATCGGGTCGGGGAACACCGGGGAGCTGTTTTTT,CASSLIIGSGNTGELFF
TRBJ2-2,TRBD2,TRBV6-5,NA,TGTGCCAGCTCAGGGCTAGCGGACACCGGGGAGCTGTTTTTT,CASSGLADTGELFF
TRBJ1-3,TRBD1,TRBV7-9,once,TGTGCCAGCAGCTTAGGCGCCAGGGGGCGCGACACCATATATTTT,CASSLGARGRDTIYF
TRBJ1-5,NA,TRBV6-6,NA,TGTGCCAGCACCTCAGGGTGGAGCGATCAGCCCCAGCATTTT,CASTSGWSDQPQHF
TRBJ2-3,TRBD2,TRBV9,few,TGTGCCAGCAGCGTACGGAGTAGCGGGATCAGCACAGATACGCAGTATTTT,CASSVRSSGISTDTQYF
TRBJ2-7,NA,TRBV7-9,NA,TGTGCCAGCAGCTCGACAGGCTACGAGCAGTACTTC,CASSSTGYEQYF
TRBJ2-2,NA,TRBV28,NA,TGTGCCAGCAGTTTATCTCCCGTCACCGGGGAGCTGTTTTTT,CASSLSPVTGELFF
TRBJ2-1,NA,TRBV15,NA,TGTGCCACCAGCAGAGATTTTTCTAGCATCGAGCAGTTCTTC,CATSRDFSSIEQFF
TRBJ1-2,NA,TRBV5-1,NA,TGCGCCAGCAGCCCGGCGGGGGCTCAAGGCTACACCTTC,CASSPAGAQGYTF
TRBJ2-3,NA,TRBV11-2,NA,TGTGCCAGCAGCGAGGCGGGAAGGAAATTGGATACGCAGTATTTT,CASSEAGRKLDTQYF
TRBJ2-3,NA,TRBV7-2,NA,TGTGCCAGCAGCTTAGGGACTCTGGTTGGGGATACGCAGTATTTT,CASSLGTLVGDTQYF
TRBJ2-7,NA,TRBV6-1,NA,TGTGCCAGCTTGCCCTTAAACACCTACGAGCAGTACTTC,CASLPLNTYEQYF
TRBJ2-5,NA,TRBV28,NA,TGTGCCAGCGCCCAAAGAGGCGGCGGACTCCGAGTAGAGACCCAGTACTTC,CASAQRGGGLRVETQYF
TRBJ2-2,TRBD1,TRBV6-5,NA,TGTGCCAGCAGCCCAGACAGGGTGGGAACCGGGGAGCTGTTTTTT,CASSPDRVGTGELFF
TRBJ2-3,TRBD1,TRBV5-1,NA,TGCGCCAGCAGCTTGACAGGGGCAGATACGCAGTATTTT,CASSLTGADTQYF
TRBJ2-1,NA,TRBV5-1,NA,TGCGCCAGCAGCTCACGGGCGGGGGCGGCGAGTGAGCAGTTCTTC,CASSSRAGAASEQFF
TRBJ2-7,TRBD2,TRBV27,NA,TGTGCCAGCAGTTTGCTAGGACTAGCCCGGGGGATCTCCTACGAGCAGTACTTC,CASSLLGLARGISYEQYF
TRBJ2-2,TRBD2,TRBV5-1,NA,TGCGCCAGCAGCTTCTCTCGACTAGCGGGAGGGCCCACCGGGGAGCTGTTTTTT,CASSFSRLAGGPTGELFF
TRBJ2-2,TRBD2,TRBV5-1,few,TGCGCCAGCAGACTAGCGGGGAACACCGGGGAGCTGTTTTTT,CASRLAGNTGELFF
TRBJ1-5,TRBD1,TRBV4-1,NA,TGCGCCAGCAGCCAGGGACAGGGGAATCAGCCCCAGCATTTT,CASSQGQGNQPQHF
TRBJ2-1,NA,TRBV13,NA,TGTGCCAGCAGCCCATCGAGGGTGGTATCCTACAATGAGCAGTTCTTC,CASSPSRVVSYNEQFF
TRBJ2-1,NA,TRBV5-1,NA,TGCGCCAGCAGCTCCCCCGAGACTAGTGAGCAGTTCTTC,CASSSPETSEQFF
TRBJ2-7,TRBD2,TRBV9,NA,TGTGCCAGCAGCGGACTAGCGGGAGGCCCCGGCTTCGAGCAGTACTTC,CASSGLAGGPGFEQYF
TRBJ1-3,NA,TRBV30,NA,TGTGCCTGGAGTGTAAGGGGCTCACCGGGTCCAGGAAACACCATATATTTT,CAWSVRGSPGPGNTIYF
TRBJ2-7,NA,TRBV7-2,NA,TGTGCCAGCAGCCACGGAGGATCCTACGAGCAGTACTTC,CASSHGGSYEQYF
TRBJ2-3,TRBD1,TRBV2,few,TGTGCCAGCAGTGAATCCCAGGGGGCGAATACGCAGTATTTT,CASSESQGANTQYF
TRBJ1-2,NA,TRBV11-3,NA,TGTGCCAGCAGCTTAGATAGGACTGCAGATGGCTACACCTTC,CASSLDRTADGYTF
TRBJ2-7,NA,TRBV30,few,TGTGCCTGGAGCGAACCGTCAGGGGCTCTAGGGGTCGAGCAGTACTTC,CAWSEPSGALGVEQYF
TRBJ2-1,TRBD2,TRBV7-2,few,TGTGCCAGCAGCTTAGACGGGAGGGCCTATGAGCAGTTCTTC,CASSLDGRAYEQFF
TRBJ1-1,NA,TRBV7-8,once,TGTGCCAGCAGCTTCACAGGTGCCGGGACTGAAGCTTTCTTT,CASSFTGAGTEAFF
TRBJ2-7,TRBD2,TRBV7-8,NA,TGTGCCAGCAGCTCCCCGGGACTAGCGGTTCCTTTCTACGAGCAGTACTTC,CASSSPGLAVPFYEQYF
TRBJ1-2,NA,TRBV27,NA,TGTGCCAGCAGGCGCGGGGGACCTAACTATGGCTACACCTTC,CASRRGGPNYGYTF
TRBJ2-7,TRBD2,TRBV28,few,TGTGCCAGCGTCGGGGGGGGCAGCTCGGATTGGTACGAGCAGTACTTC,CASVGGGSSDWYEQYF
TRBJ2-5,NA,TRBV6-1,once,TGTGCCAGCAGCTTGGGAGTGGGAACGGAGGAGACCCAGTACTTC,CASSLGVGTEETQYF
TRBJ2-5,TRBD2,TRBV10-3,NA,TGTGCCATCAGTGACCCGGGAGGTGCTTTTGGGACCCAGTACTTC,CAISDPGGAFGTQYF
TRBJ2-6,NA,TRBV10-1,NA,TGCGCCAGCATTCAATCTCCGGGATTCTCAAACTCTGGGGCCAACGTCCTGACTTTC,CASIQSPGFSNSGANVLTF
TRBJ1-6,TRBD1,TRBV6-5,NA,TGTGCCAGCAGTTTAGGAGGGGGCACCAATTCACCCCTCCACTTT,CASSLGGGTNSPLHF
TRBJ1-1,NA,TRBV6-5,medium-sized,TGTGCCAGCAGCCTTGGTGGACAGAACACTGAAGCTTTCTTT,CASSLGGQNTEAFF
TRBJ2-7,NA,TRBV5-1,NA,TGCGCCAGCAGCGTGACAGGAATATACGAGCAGTACTTC,CASSVTGIYEQYF
TRBJ1-1,TRBD1,TRBV28,once,TGTGCCAGCAGCCGGACAGGTTTCACTGAAGCTTTCTTT,CASSRTGFTEAFF
TRBJ1-5,TRBD1,TRBV6-1,NA,TGTGCCAGCAGTGCGGCAGGGGGGTTTAGCAATCAGCCCCAGCATTTT,CASSAAGGFSNQPQHF
TRBJ1-2,TRBD1,TRBV6-6,NA,TGTGCCAGCAGCTCAACAGGGGGTAGTGGCTACACCTTC,CASSSTGGSGYTF
TRBJ2-7,TRBD2,TRBV7-8,NA,TGTGCCAGCAGCTTAGCGTCATCGGGGGGCTACGAGCAGTACTTC,CASSLASSGGYEQYF
TRBJ1-5,TRBD1,TRBV28,NA,TGTGCCAGCAGGTTACAGGGGATCTTCAATCAGCCCCAGCATTTT,CASRLQGIFNQPQHF
TRBJ2-7,TRBD2,TRBV5-1,NA,TGCGCCAGCGAACTAGCGGGAGGGGGAGAGCAGTACTTC,CASELAGGGEQYF